This T cell receptor beta chain comes out of a study of shared clonotypes between healthy human individuals. Cells designated naive CD8 were CD45RO-negative and were positively selected for CCR7, with terminally differentiated effector memory CD45RA+ cells excluded. The V gene's germline CDR1 is SGHAT and CDR2 FQNNGV. This CDR3 spans 14 amino acids. Unmatched junction bases numbered 3, after V lost 4 bases and J lost 4 bases. Concerning this clone itself: Other DNA sequences in this sample translate to the same CDR3.

The authors' processing: As immunoSEQ supplied junction-only sequences (without quality scores), filtering differed. TCRdb's copy holds only in-frame clones and misses some; the assay was immunoSEQ multiplex PCR. V and J calls and clone size are copied from that table; D and trimming were computed from the DNA. The data contain some 1,900,000 clones, approximately 95% of them singletons. This chain links TRBV11-2 with TRBJ2-7; 11 bases align to TRBD1. The receptor comes from a man in his late teens or twenties in good health. The sample taken for sequencing was naive CD8+ T cells sorted from blood. CDR3: CASSWTGGDYEQYF. The CDR3 nucleotides are TGTGCCAGCAGCTGGACAGGGGGCGATTACGAGCAGTACTTC.